A selection of T cell receptor beta chains follows, all from one sample in a study of graft-versus-host responses after intestinal transplantation. No antigen is known for these receptors. Some clones are missing from TCRdb's copy, which holds only in-frame ones; the method was immunoSEQ multiplex PCR. The sample yields approximately 77,000 clones, about 89% seen once. Specimen: unstimulated CD4+ T cells sorted from spleen or lymph node cells, collected before intestinal transplant. Every receptor here comes from a human donor who received an intestinal transplant. Both conserved end residues are part of each CDR3. A D gene is named only where the DNA matches it firmly. Only part of the rows carry a size: once, few, many, or a class if the clone is expanded.

.,TRBJ2-7,TRBV27,TRBD1,CASSLSGQGFLSSYEQYF,TGTGCCAGCAGTTTGTCGGGACAGGGTTTCTTGAGCTCCTACGAGCAGTACTTC
.,TRBJ1-1,TRBV7-8,TRBD1,CASSSMTGRAFF,TGTGCCAGCAGCTCCATGACAGGGAGAGCTTTCTTT
.,TRBJ2-1,TRBV27,TRBD2,CASSPVSGGARGEQFF,TGTGCCAGCAGTCCCGTAAGCGGGGGGGCCCGGGGTGAGCAGTTCTTC
.,TRBJ2-5,TRBV5-1,.,CASSLGAARMETQYF,TGCGCCAGCAGCTTGGGGGCAGCCCGAATGGAGACCCAGTACTTC
.,TRBJ2-1,TRBV30,TRBD1,CAWSAPGQGFYNEQFF,TGTGCCTGGAGTGCCCCAGGACAGGGCTTTTACAATGAGCAGTTCTTC
.,TRBJ2-1,TRBV20-1,.,CSASNNEQFF,TGCAGTGCTTCTAACAATGAGCAGTTCTTC
.,TRBJ2-6,TRBV15,.,CATSIGGDPGANVLTF,TGTGCCACCAGCATAGGAGGGGACCCTGGGGCCAACGTCCTGACTTTC
.,TRBJ2-1,TRBV5-1,TRBD1,CASSLDRGNEQFF,TGCGCCAGCAGCTTGGACAGGGGCAATGAGCAGTTCTTC
.,TRBJ2-3,TRBV28,.,CASSFGAGIADTQYF,TGTGCCAGCAGTTTTGGAGCTGGCATCGCAGATACGCAGTATTTT
.,TRBJ2-3,TRBV28,TRBD2,CASIGLADNTDTQYF,TGTGCCAGCATAGGACTAGCGGATAACACAGATACGCAGTATTTT
once,TRBJ2-7,TRBV4-1,.,CASSHAPGPQGYEQYF,TGCGCCAGCAGCCATGCACCGGGTCCTCAAGGCTACGAGCAGTACTTC
.,TRBJ1-6,TRBV10-1,.,CASSESARSPLHF,TGCGCCAGCAGTGAGTCCGCGAGATCACCCCTCCACTTT
.,TRBJ2-7,TRBV27,.,CASSLRDSTSGHSYEQYF,TGTGCCAGCAGTTTACGGGACAGCACTAGCGGCCACTCCTACGAGCAGTACTTC
.,TRBJ2-2,TRBV30,.,CAWSGGTPRNTGELFF,TGTGCCTGGAGCGGAGGGACTCCTAGGAACACCGGGGAGCTGTTTTTT